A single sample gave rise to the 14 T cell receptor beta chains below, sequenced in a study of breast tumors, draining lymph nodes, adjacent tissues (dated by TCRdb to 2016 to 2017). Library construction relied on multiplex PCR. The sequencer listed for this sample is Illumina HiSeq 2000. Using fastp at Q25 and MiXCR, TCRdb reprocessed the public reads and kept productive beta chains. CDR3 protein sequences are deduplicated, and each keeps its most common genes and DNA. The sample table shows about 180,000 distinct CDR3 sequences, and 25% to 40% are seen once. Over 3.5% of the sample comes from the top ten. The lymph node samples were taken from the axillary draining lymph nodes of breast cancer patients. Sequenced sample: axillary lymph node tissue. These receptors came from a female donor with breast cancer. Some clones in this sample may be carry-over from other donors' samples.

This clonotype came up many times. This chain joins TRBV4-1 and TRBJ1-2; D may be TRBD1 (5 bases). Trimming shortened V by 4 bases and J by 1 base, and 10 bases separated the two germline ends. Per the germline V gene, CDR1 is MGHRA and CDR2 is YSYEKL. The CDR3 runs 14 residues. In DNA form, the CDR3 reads TGCGCCAGCAGCCCCCAGAGGGGTAACTATGGCTACACCTTC. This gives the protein CASSPQRGNYGYTF.

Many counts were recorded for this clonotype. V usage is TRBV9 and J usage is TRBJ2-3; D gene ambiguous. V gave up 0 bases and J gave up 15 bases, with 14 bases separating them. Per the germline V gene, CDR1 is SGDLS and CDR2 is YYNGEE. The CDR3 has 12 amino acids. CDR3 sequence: CASSVASRPLYF. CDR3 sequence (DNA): TGTGCCAGCAGCGTAGCCAGCAGGCCCCTTTATTTT. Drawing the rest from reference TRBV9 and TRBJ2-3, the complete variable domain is DSGVTQTPKHLITATGQRVTLRCSPRSGDLSVYWYQQSLDQGLQFLIQYYNGEERAKGNILERFSAQQFPDLHSELNLSSLELGDSALYFCASSVASRPLYFGPGTRLTVL.

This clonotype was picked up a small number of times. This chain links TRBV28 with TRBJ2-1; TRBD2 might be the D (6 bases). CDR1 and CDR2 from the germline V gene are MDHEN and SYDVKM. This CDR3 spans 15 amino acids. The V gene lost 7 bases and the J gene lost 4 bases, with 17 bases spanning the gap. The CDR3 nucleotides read TGTGCCAGCACCCCAGGAGGGGCGGGTTACAATGAGCAGTTCTTC. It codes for CASTPGGAGYNEQFF.

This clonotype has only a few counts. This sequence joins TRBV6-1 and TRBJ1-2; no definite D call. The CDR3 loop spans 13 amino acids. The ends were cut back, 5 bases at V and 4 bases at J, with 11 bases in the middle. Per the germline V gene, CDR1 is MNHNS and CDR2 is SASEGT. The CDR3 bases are TGTGCCAGCAGTCCAGGCGATTCCTATGGCTACACCTTC. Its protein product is CASSPGDSYGYTF.

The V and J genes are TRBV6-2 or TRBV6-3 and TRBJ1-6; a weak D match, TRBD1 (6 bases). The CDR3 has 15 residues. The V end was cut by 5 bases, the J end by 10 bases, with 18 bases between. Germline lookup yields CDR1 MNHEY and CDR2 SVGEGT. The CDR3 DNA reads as TGTGCCAGCAGTCACGGAACAGGGAGGCAATCACCCCTCCACTTT. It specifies CASSHGTGRQSPLHF.

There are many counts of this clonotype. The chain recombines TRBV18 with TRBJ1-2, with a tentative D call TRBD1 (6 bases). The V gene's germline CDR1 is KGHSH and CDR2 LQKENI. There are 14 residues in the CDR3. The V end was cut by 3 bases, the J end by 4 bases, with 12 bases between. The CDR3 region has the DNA TGTGCCAGCTCACCGGGGGGCGCGGGCTATGGCTACACCTTC. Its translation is CASSPGGAGYGYTF.

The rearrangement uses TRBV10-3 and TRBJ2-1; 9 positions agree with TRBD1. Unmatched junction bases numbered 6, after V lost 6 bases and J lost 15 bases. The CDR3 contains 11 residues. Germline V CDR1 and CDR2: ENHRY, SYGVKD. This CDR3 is CAIRGQGVVFF. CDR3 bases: TGTGCCATCAGGGGACAGGGTGTCGTGTTCTTC.

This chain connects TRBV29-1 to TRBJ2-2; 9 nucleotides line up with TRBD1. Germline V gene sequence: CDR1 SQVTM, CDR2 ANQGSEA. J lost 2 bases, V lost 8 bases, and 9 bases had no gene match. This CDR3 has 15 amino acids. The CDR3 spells CSLAKTGGNTGELFF. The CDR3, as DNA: TGCAGCTTGGCCAAAACAGGGGGCAACACCGGGGAGCTGTTTTTT.

In DNA form, the CDR3 reads TGTGCCAGCAGTGAGCGTGGACAGGGGTGCACCGGGGAGCTGTTTTTT. It codes for CASSERGQGCTGELFF. The chain recombines TRBV6-5 with TRBJ2-2; 9 bases match TRBD1. V dropped 5 bases and J dropped 4; count of bases not matched to a gene: 8. Germline-derived CDR1 and CDR2 are MNHEY and SVGAGI. The CDR3 has 16 amino acids.

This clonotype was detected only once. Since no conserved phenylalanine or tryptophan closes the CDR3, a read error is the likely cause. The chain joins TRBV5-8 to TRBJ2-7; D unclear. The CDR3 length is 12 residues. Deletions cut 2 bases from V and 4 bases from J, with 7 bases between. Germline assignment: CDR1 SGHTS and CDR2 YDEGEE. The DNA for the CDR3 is TGTGCCAGCAGCTTCCGATCGTACGAGCAGTACTCC. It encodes CASSFRSYEQYS.

The CDR3 sequence: CASSSLDGTGVETGELFF. In DNA form, the CDR3 reads TGTGCCAGCAGCTCCCTGGACGGGACAGGGGTAGAGACCGGGGAGCTGTTTTTT. This chain joins TRBV7-9 and TRBJ2-2; 10 bases are shared with TRBD1. This CDR3 has 18 residues. Per the germline V gene, CDR1 is SEHNR and CDR2 is FQNEAQ (reference sequence). The V gene end was trimmed by 4 bases and the J gene end by 5 bases; junction bases not matched to a gene: 13.

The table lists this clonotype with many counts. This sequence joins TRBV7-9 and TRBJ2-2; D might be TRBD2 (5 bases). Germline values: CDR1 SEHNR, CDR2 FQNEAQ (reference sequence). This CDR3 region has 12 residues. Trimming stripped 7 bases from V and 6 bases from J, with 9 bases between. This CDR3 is CASNGLAGELFF. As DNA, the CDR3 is TGTGCCAGCAACGGACTTGCCGGGGAGCTGTTTTTT. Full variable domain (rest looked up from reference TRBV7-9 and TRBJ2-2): DTGVSQNPRHKITKRGQNVTFRCDPISEHNRLYWYRQTLGQGPEFLTYFQNEAQLEKSRLLSDRFSAERPKGSFSTLEIQRTEQGDSAMYLCASNGLAGELFFGEGSRLTVL.

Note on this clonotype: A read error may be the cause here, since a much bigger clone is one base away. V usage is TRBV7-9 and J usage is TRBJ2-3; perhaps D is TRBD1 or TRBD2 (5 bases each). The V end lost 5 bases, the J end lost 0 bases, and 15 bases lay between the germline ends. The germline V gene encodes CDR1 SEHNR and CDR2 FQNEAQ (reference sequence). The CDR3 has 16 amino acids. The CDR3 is CASSQIGTGSTDTQYF. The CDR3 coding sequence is TGTGCCAGCAGCCAGATAGGGACGGGGAGCACAGATACGCAGTATTTT.

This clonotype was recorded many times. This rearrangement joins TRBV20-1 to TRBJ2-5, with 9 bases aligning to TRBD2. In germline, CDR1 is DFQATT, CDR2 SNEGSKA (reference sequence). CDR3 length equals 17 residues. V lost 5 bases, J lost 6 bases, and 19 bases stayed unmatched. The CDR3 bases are TGCAGTGCTCTCCCGCGCACGGGACTAGCATTAATCAAGACCCAGTACTTC. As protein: CSALPRTGLALIKTQYF.